The next 5 T cell receptor beta chains were all read from a single sample in a study of T cell responses to AZD1222 COVID-19 vaccine. Libraries were prepared by immunoSEQ multiplex PCR; TCRdb keeps only in-frame clonotypes and omits some of them. The sample yields about 150,000 clones, about 93% seen once. The input for sequencing was peripheral blood, taken on day 0 of AZD1222 vaccination. Source of these receptors: an adult in good health.

This chain links TRBV7-8 with TRBJ1-1, with D hard to call. The germline gives CDR1 SGHVS, CDR2 FQNEAQ. The V and J ends lost 4 bases and 11 bases respectively, with 17 bases between them. This CDR3 spans 13 amino acids. The CDR3 loop reads CASSSRGPSGAFF. Here the CDR3 DNA reads TGTGCCAGCAGCTCCCGGGGTCCCTCTGGGGCTTTCTTT.

V usage is TRBV19 and J usage is TRBJ2-1; maybe TRBD1 (6 bases). Trimming left V 3 bases short and J 6 bases short, with 12 bases between. Per the germline V gene, CDR1 is LNHDA and CDR2 is SQIVND (reference sequence). This CDR3 is 14 amino acids long. The CDR3 nucleotides read TGTGCCAGTAGTATTCAGGGGCGATTCAATGAGCAGTTCTTC. This codes for CASSIQGRFNEQFF.

The V and J genes are TRBV21-1 and TRBJ2-3; TRBD2 is the table's D call, not checked against the DNA. TRBV21-1 is a pseudogene locus. The CDR3 is made up of 15 amino acids. The CDR3 region is CASSKGLRGTDTQYF. In nucleotides, the CDR3 is TGTGCCAGCAGCAAGGGACTTCGGGGCACAGATACGCAGTATTTT.

The J gene is TRBJ1-2, the V gene TRBV9; possible D gene TRBD1, 6 bases. Germline CDR1 is SGDLS and CDR2 is YYNGEE. Trimming pared 4 bases from V and 6 bases from J, leaving 19 bases between. The length of the CDR3 is 15 residues. CDR3 nucleotides: TGTGCCAGCAGCTTCACGGACAGATTTCGGCATGGCTACACCTTC. Its protein product is CASSFTDRFRHGYTF. The whole variable domain, remainder taken from reference TRBV9 and TRBJ1-2, is DSGVTQTPKHLITATGQRVTLRCSPRSGDLSVYWYQQSLDQGLQFLIQYYNGEERAKGNILERFSAQQFPDLHSELNLSSLELGDSALYFCASSFTDRFRHGYTFGSGTRLTVV.

The gene calls are TRBV6-5 and TRBJ1-1, with TRBD1 as a possible D gene (5 bases). The CDR3 has 14 amino acids. V lost 10 bases to trimming and J lost 0 bases, with 15 bases between them. Germline values: CDR1 MNHEY, CDR2 SVGAGI. CDR3 in amino acids: CATSRWGMNTEAFF. CDR3 bases: TGTGCCACCTCGAGGTGGGGCATGAACACTGAAGCTTTCTTT.